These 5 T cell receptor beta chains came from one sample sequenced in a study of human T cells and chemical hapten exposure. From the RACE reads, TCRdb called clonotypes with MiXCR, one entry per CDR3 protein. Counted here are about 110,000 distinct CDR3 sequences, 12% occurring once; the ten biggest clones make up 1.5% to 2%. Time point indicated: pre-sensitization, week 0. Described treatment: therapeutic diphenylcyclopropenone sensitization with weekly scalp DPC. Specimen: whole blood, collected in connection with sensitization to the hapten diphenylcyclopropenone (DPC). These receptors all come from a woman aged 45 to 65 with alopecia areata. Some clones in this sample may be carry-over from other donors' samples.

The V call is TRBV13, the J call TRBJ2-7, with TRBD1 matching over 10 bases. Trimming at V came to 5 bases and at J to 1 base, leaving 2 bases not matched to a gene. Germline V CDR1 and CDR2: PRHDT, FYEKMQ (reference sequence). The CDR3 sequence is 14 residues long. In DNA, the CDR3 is TGTGCCAGCAGCCGGGACAGGGGTTCCTACGAGCAGTACTTC. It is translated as CASSRDRGSYEQYF.

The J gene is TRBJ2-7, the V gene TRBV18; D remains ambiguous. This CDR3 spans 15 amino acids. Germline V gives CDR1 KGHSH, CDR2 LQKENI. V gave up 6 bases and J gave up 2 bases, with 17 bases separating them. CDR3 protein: CASSPKSSLTYEQYF. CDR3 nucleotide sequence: TGTGCCAGCTCCCCCAAGTCGAGCTTAACCTACGAGCAGTACTTC.

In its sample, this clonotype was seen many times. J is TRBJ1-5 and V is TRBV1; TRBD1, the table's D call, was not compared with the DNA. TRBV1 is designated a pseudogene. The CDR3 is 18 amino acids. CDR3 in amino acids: CTSSQKGQGRGSNQPQHF. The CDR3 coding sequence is TGCACCAGCAGCCAGAAGGGACAGGGGAGAGGGAGCAATCAGCCCCAGCATTTT.

CDR3 DNA sequence: TGTGCCAGCAGCATAGGGGGCGTAGGTCGGCCCCAGCATTTT. This translates into CASSIGGVGRPQHF. J is TRBJ1-5 and V is TRBV7-9, with 7 bases matching TRBD1. The CDR3 length is 14 residues. Germline CDR1 and CDR2: SEHNR and FQNEAQ (reference sequence). Trimming cost V 5 bases and J 9 bases; bases outside gene matches: 10.

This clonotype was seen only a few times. The CDR3 loop is CASSPSGGGTEAFF. As DNA, the CDR3 is TGTGCCAGCAGCCCTAGCGGGGGTGGGACTGAAGCTTTCTTT. V and J are TRBV7-2 and TRBJ1-1; possibly TRBD1 for D (5 bases). Germline CDR1 SGHTA, CDR2 FQGNSA. The CDR3 is made up of 14 amino acids. V shed 5 bases and J shed 5 bases, with 15 bases lying between them.